This T cell receptor (beta chain) was documented in a study of cytomegalovirus exposure and HLA in healthy donors. Whole-study results and caveats: Despite most TCR sequences being rare, some public TCRs occurred in many donors.

On this clone itself: What it binds is unknown. A read error may account for a junction end that differs from germline.

In germline, CDR1 is LGHNA, CDR2 YNFKEQ. The CDR3 runs to 16 residues. PCR involved 60 Vbeta and 13 Jbeta primers. The repertoire was sequenced with immunoSEQ multiplex PCR; TCRdb's copy has only in-frame clones and lacks some. The repertoire includes 85,000 to 130,000 clones, 75% of them detected once, and 2.5% to 3.5% sits in the top ten. The chain links TRBV4-2 to TRBJ1-2; maybe TRBD1 (6 bases). This clonotype originated in a male donor in good health and CMV-seropositive. Sequenced material: PBMCs. CDR3: CASSQGGHTPVGGYPF. CDR3 sequence (DNA): TGTGCCAGCAGCCAAGGGGGACATACTCCTGTGGGTGGCTACCCCTTC.